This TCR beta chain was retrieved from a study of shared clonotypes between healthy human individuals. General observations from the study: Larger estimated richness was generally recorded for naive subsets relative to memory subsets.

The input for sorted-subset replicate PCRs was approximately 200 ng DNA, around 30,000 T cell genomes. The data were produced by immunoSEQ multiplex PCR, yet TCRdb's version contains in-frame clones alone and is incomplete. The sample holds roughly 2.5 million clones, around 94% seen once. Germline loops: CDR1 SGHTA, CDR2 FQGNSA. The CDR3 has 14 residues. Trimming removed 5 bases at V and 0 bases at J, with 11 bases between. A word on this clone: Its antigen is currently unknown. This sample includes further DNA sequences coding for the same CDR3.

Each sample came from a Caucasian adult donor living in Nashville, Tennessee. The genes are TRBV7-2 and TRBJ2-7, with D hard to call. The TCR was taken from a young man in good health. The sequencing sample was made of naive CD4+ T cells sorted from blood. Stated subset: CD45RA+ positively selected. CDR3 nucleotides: TGTGCCAGCAGCCCCCGCTCCGGCTCCTACGAGCAGTACTTC. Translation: CASSPRSGSYEQYF.